This TCR beta chain was captured in a study of blood T cell repertoires in COVID-19 (dated by TCRdb to the early 2020s). Notes on the research overall: Samples covering the acute and convalescent phases of COVID-19 were provided by collaborators in the United States, Italy and Spain. The prospective study material was composed of cDNA or gDNA derived from T cells, B-cell-depleted T cells, or PBMCs. Deeply sampled blood TCRbeta repertoires from subjects exposed to, actively infected with, or recovered from COVID-19 were included in the dataset. The repertoires were released in a freely available public database meant as a resource for research on the immune response to SARS-CoV-2. Samples came from the ongoing ImmuneRACE study (first 160 participants) plus 1,254 subjects from 6 global collaborators. The sample metadata nearly always contained a de-identified subject ID, COVID-19 status, age in years and sex. Where HLA class I and class II types were available, the types were taken from metadata supplied by the sample provider, not from assay-based typing.

Note on this clone: The specificity of this receptor is unknown. Within one base of it there is no much larger clone, and no base qualities were kept.

Beyond this particular receptor, the publication reports: The quantity of clinical and demographic metadata differed by source and by participant and was supplied without curation.

In the prospective study, participants were roughly 18 to 100 years old, resided in around 25 geographic areas of the United States, and were enrolled through a virtual design. Cohort assignment in the prospective study relied on participant-reported clinical history from a screening survey and a study questionnaire. Mobile phlebotomists in the prospective study collected whole blood, serum and a nasopharyngeal or oropharyngeal swab from every participant. Prospective study participants could optionally give additional blood draws and questionnaires over an approximately two-month period. Blood samples from the prospective study were shipped frozen or at room temperature prior to DNA extraction. TCRbeta CDR3 regions were amplified from genomic DNA using the immunoSEQ Assay, a bias-controlled multiplex PCR. The paper's data handling went like this. The number of nucleated cells in each sample was estimated by amplification of reference gene primers within the assay. To quantify the absolute abundance of each unique TCRbeta CDR3 rearrangement, sequence reads were collapsed and filtered. For each sample, productive Simpson clonality was calculated by taking the square root of Simpson's diversity index across productive rearrangements. Entries here come from immuneACCESS through TCRdb and include only in-frame sequences with V and J called. Some clones fail to appear in such tables; in the studies checked, an unresolved V gene covers under half of the shortfall, and the cause of the remainder is unknown. That table supplies the V and J calls and clone size; D and trimming were determined from the DNA. In this sample the table shows fewer than 200,000 clones, approximately 80% of which occur a single time. The ten largest clones represent about 5% of the sample.

CDR1 is given as LNHDA and CDR2 as SQIVND, both from the germline V gene (reference sequence). The CDR3 spans 15 residues, from the cysteine through the phenylalanine. Kept here is only the CDR3 DNA, which spans 45 bases and is read in frame from base 1. Ends trimmed: V by 7 bases, J by 7 bases; bases unmatched to a gene: 12. The sequence was obtained from an older woman with acute COVID-19. This sequence uses TRBV19 and TRBJ2-1; 8 nucleotides in the junction match TRBD2. Sample: PBMCs or T cells enriched from blood (not recorded which). This receptor has the CDR3 CASIEASGSSNEQFF. The nucleotide sequence reads TGTGCCAGTATCGAGGCCAGCGGGAGTTCGAATGAGCAGTTCTTC.